A single sample is the source of the 22 T cell receptor beta chains below, sequenced in a study of cytomegalovirus exposure and HLA in healthy donors. It was with 60 Vbeta and 13 Jbeta primers that the PCR ran. Sequenced by immunoSEQ multiplex PCR; TCRdb stores in-frame clones only, minus some. The sample has over 110,000 clones, 73% seen once; the top ten hold 1.3%. The sequenced material came from PBMCs. These receptors originate from a woman aged 40 to 50 in good health and CMV-seronegative.

Details on this clone: A read error may account for a junction end that differs from germline. V and J are TRBV7-9 and TRBJ1-2, with 7 nucleotides matching TRBD1. CDR1 SEHNR and CDR2 FQNEAQ come from the germline V gene (reference sequence). This CDR3 spans 15 amino acids. The chain's CDR3 is CSSSLAYRDSNGYTF. CDR3 nucleotide sequence: TGTTCCAGCAGCTTAGCGTACCGGGACAGTAATGGCTACACCTTC.

The CDR3 loop is CASSFQGAGEKLFF. In DNA, the CDR3 is TGTGCCAGCAGCTTTCAGGGGGCCGGTGAAAAACTGTTTTTT. This chain uses TRBV7-9 with TRBJ1-4, with 8 bases aligning to TRBD1. The germline CDR1 and CDR2 sequences are SEHNR and FQNEAQ (reference sequence). Trimming at V came to 3 bases and at J to 7 bases, leaving 4 bases not matched to a gene. The CDR3 extends over 14 amino acids. The whole variable domain, filled in from reference TRBV7-9 and TRBJ1-4, reads DTGVSQNPRHKITKRGQNVTFRCDPISEHNRLYWYRQTLGQGPEFLTYFQNEAQLEKSRLLSDRFSAERPKGSFSTLEIQRTEQGDSAMYLCASSFQGAGEKLFFGSGTQLSVL.

This chain connects TRBV6-5 to TRBJ1-1; 11 positions match TRBD1. The CDR3 has 14 residues. Germline CDR1 and CDR2: MNHEY and SVGAGI. V was pared by 2 bases and J by 5 bases, with 1 base of the junction left unmatched. The CDR3 reads CASSYGQGATEAFF. The CDR3, as DNA: TGTGCCAGCAGTTACGGACAGGGGGCGACTGAAGCTTTCTTT.

The chain employs TRBV4-2 and TRBJ1-1, with D perhaps TRBD1 (5 bases). The germline CDR1 and CDR2 sequences are LGHNA and YNFKEQ. The CDR3 totals 15 residues. Trimming pared 3 bases from V and 1 base from J, leaving 12 bases between. The CDR3 spells CASSHTGQTNTEAFF. The CDR3 bases are TGTGCCAGCAGCCATACCGGACAAACGAACACTGAAGCTTTCTTT.

The rearrangement joins TRBV6-1 to TRBJ2-1, with D maybe TRBD2 (5 bases). The germline CDR1 and CDR2 sequences are MNHNS and SASEGT. The CDR3 length is 14 residues. V was shortened by 4 bases and J by 0 bases, with 7 bases between the two germline ends. The CDR3 loop reads CASSGGNSYNEQFF. The CDR3 bases are TGTGCCAGCAGTGGAGGGAACTCCTACAATGAGCAGTTCTTC.

The V and J genes are TRBV4-2 and TRBJ2-2; D possibly corresponds to TRBD1 (6 bases). The CDR3 is 16 residues long. Germline loops: CDR1 LGHNA, CDR2 YNFKEQ. V gave up 3 bases and J gave up 5 bases, with 16 bases separating them. For the CDR3, the DNA is TGTGCCAGCAGCCAGGGGGACACAGGGCCGACCGGGGAGCTGTTTTTT. Translated: CASSQGDTGPTGELFF.

The CDR3 loop reads CASSLEGQGAGQPQHF. In DNA, the CDR3 is TGCGCCAGCAGCTTGGAGGGACAGGGGGCAGGTCAGCCCCAGCATTTT. This chain connects TRBV5-1 to TRBJ1-5; 12 nucleotides line up with TRBD1. This CDR3 spans 16 amino acids. The V gene's germline CDR1 is SGHRS and CDR2 YFSETQ. Trimming cost V 0 bases and J 6 bases; bases outside gene matches: 4. Together with reference TRBV5-1 and TRBJ1-5, the CDR3 gives the full variable domain: KAGVTQTPRYLIKTRGQQVTLSCSPISGHRSVSWYQQTPGQGLQFLFEYFSETQRNKGNFPGRFSGRQFSNSRSEMNVSTLELGDSALYLCASSLEGQGAGQPQHFGDGTRLSIL.

This chain uses TRBV28 with TRBJ2-7; maybe TRBD1 (6 bases). Germline CDR1 MDHEN, CDR2 SYDVKM. V was cut by 5 bases and J by 6 bases, with 11 bases left in between. The CDR3 contains 12 residues. CDR3 nucleotides: TGTGCCAGCAGTACAGGGTCCAGCGAGCAGTACGTC. Translating it yields CASSTGSSEQYV.

The chain employs TRBV5-1 and TRBJ2-5; a possible D gene is TRBD2 (5 bases). V gave up 3 bases and J gave up 5 bases, with 11 bases separating them. The germline V gene encodes CDR1 SGHRS and CDR2 YFSETQ. The CDR3 is 13 residues long. CDR3 sequence: CASSSTRGETQYF. As DNA, the CDR3 is TGCGCCAGCAGCTCCACTCGCGGGGAGACCCAGTACTTC.

The chain joins TRBV11-2 to TRBJ1-1; D gene uncertain. V lost 2 bases and J lost 7, with 14 bases in between. The V gene's germline CDR1 is SGHAT and CDR2 FQNNGV. The CDR3 sequence is 14 residues long. CDR3 sequence: CASSLPSIANEAFF. Here the CDR3 DNA reads TGTGCCAGCAGCTTACCGAGCATAGCGAATGAAGCTTTCTTT.

The V and J genes are TRBV5-4 and TRBJ2-1; 9 bases align to TRBD1. Germline CDR1 reads SGHNT; CDR2 reads YYREEE (reference sequence). V shed 3 bases, J shed 9 bases, and the junction held 10 bases outside the gene matches. The CDR3 has 15 residues. The CDR3 nucleotides read TGTGCCAGCAGCTCAACAGGGGGCGGATCTGGTGAGCAGTTCTTC. It specifies CASSSTGGGSGEQFF.

The chain joins TRBV7-9 to TRBJ1-1; a possible D gene is TRBD1 (6 bases). V was trimmed by 3 bases and J by 7 bases, leaving 15 bases between them. The length of the CDR3 is 14 residues. Germline CDR1 is SEHNR and CDR2 is FQNEAQ (reference sequence). The CDR3 here is CASSFAGTDSEAFF. The CDR3 DNA is TGTGCCAGCAGCTTCGCAGGGACGGACAGTGAAGCTTTCTTT. Full variable domain (rest looked up from reference TRBV7-9 and TRBJ1-1): DTGVSQNPRHKITKRGQNVTFRCDPISEHNRLYWYRQTLGQGPEFLTYFQNEAQLEKSRLLSDRFSAERPKGSFSTLEIQRTEQGDSAMYLCASSFAGTDSEAFFGQGTRLTVV.

This chain uses TRBV18 with TRBJ1-5; D is ambiguous. Germline V gene sequence: CDR1 KGHSH, CDR2 LQKENI. V lost 2 bases to trimming and J lost 3 bases, with 17 bases between them. The CDR3 contains 17 residues. CDR3 nucleotide sequence: TGTGCCAGCTCACCATCAACGGCCGGTACTAACAATCAGCCCCAGCATTTT. It translates to CASSPSTAGTNNQPQHF.

The chain is built from TRBV10-3 and TRBJ2-3, with D possibly matching TRBD1 (7 bases). Germline CDR1 and CDR2: ENHRY and SYGVKD. The CDR3 loop spans 16 amino acids. The V gene lost 4 bases and the J gene lost 1 base, with 15 bases spanning the gap. CDR3 nucleotide sequence: TGTGCCATCAGTGCCAGGGGGAGGTCTGGCACAGATACGCAGTATTTT. It yields the protein CAISARGRSGTDTQYF.

The V gene is TRBV7-8, the J gene TRBJ2-2; TRBD2 matches at 8 bases. With 4 bases clipped from V and 4 bases from J, the junction kept 8 bases outside the gene matches. The germline CDR1 and CDR2 sequences are SGHVS and FQNEAQ. The CDR3 is 16 amino acids. The CDR3 here is CASSSGRGGSTGELFF. Written as DNA, the CDR3 is TGTGCCAGCAGCTCGGGCCGGGGGGGGAGCACCGGGGAGCTGTTTTTT. The variable domain in full, completed from reference TRBV7-8 and TRBJ2-2, reads GAGVSQSPRYKVAKRGQDVALRCDPISGHVSLFWYQQALGQGPEFLTYFQNEAQLDKSGLPSDRFFAERPEGSVSTLKIQRTQQEDSAVYLCASSSGRGGSTGELFFGEGSRLTVL.

The chain joins TRBV2 to TRBJ1-4; D call uncertain. CDR3 size: 15 residues. V was clipped by 3 bases and J by 0 bases, with 8 bases between them. CDR1 is SNHLY and CDR2 is FYNNEI in the germline V gene. CDR3 DNA: TGTGCCAGCAGTGATTTCGGGACAACTAATGAAAAACTGTTTTTT. Translated: CASSDFGTTNEKLFF.

The chain is built from TRBV7-8 and TRBJ2-7; tentatively, D is TRBD1 (6 bases). The CDR3 has 13 amino acids. Between the trimmed V and J ends, which lost 5 bases and 2 bases, there was a span of 10 bases. Germline assignment: CDR1 SGHVS and CDR2 FQNEAQ. The CDR3 sequence is CASSTRGTYEQYV. The CDR3 DNA follows: TGTGCCAGCAGCACCAGGGGAACCTACGAGCAGTACGTC.

V and J are TRBV5-1 and TRBJ2-7, with D tentatively TRBD2 (5 bases). Germline CDR1 and CDR2: SGHRS and YFSETQ. This CDR3 comprises 14 residues. V was trimmed by 4 bases and J by 3 bases, leaving 14 bases between them. CDR3 region: CASSRGLGSYEQYF. The CDR3 DNA is TGCGCCAGCAGCAGAGGACTGGGTAGCTACGAGCAGTACTTC.

The chain is built from TRBV9 and TRBJ1-5; 8 bases agree with TRBD1. The CDR3 length is 15 residues. Losses at the gene ends were 4 bases for V and 0 bases for J; bases not matched to a gene: 3. The germline gives CDR1 SGDLS, CDR2 YYNGEE. CDR3 region: CASSLQGASNQPQHF. CDR3 in DNA: TGTGCCAGCAGCCTCCAGGGGGCTAGCAATCAGCCCCAGCATTTT.

The J gene is TRBJ1-6, the V gene TRBV7-2; 7 positions match TRBD1. Germline loops: CDR1 SGHTA, CDR2 FQGNSA. CDR3 length equals 15 residues. The junction had 8 bases not matched to a gene; V was cut back by 5 bases and J by 7 bases. The CDR3 is CASSRGGGGNSPLHF. The CDR3 DNA is TGTGCCAGCAGCCGAGGAGGGGGCGGAAATTCACCCCTCCACTTT.

This chain connects TRBV6-1 to TRBJ1-2, with TRBD1 matching 9 bases. CDR3 length: 18 residues. CDR1 and CDR2 from the germline V gene are MNHNS and SASEGT. The V segment lost 4 bases and the J segment 8 bases; nucleotides outside the gene matches: 20. CDR3 amino acids: CASSAFSDRGLFPGGYTF. CDR3 DNA: TGTGCCAGCAGTGCCTTTTCGGACAGGGGACTTTTTCCCGGGGGCTACACCTTC.

This clone was observed a handful of times. This chain connects TRBV6-1 to TRBJ1-5; D unresolved. Trimming stripped 4 bases from V and 0 bases from J, with 10 bases between. The V gene's germline CDR1 is MNHNS and CDR2 SASEGT. This CDR3 is 15 amino acids long. The CDR3 spells CASSGQIHSNQPQHF. CDR3 nucleotide sequence: TGTGCCAGCAGTGGACAAATCCATAGCAATCAGCCCCAGCATTTT.